These 24 T cell receptor beta chains were all obtained from the same sample, sequenced in a study of response to subunit inactivated influenza vaccine (dated by TCRdb to the late 2010s). The library was prepared using RT-PCR. The instrument was an Illumina HiSeq 2500. TCRdb cleaned the public reads at Q25 with fastp, built clones with MiXCR and kept in-frame beta chains. Entries that share a CDR3 protein sequence are merged under the most common genes and DNA. This sample holds roughly 700,000 distinct CDR3 sequences; approximately 15% were observed only once. The ten largest clones add up to roughly 6.4% of the sample. The sequencing here drew on PBMCs from blood, taken less than 15 days before vaccination. The receptors originated from a man between 45 and 60 years old who received an inactivated influenza vaccine. Donor details come from another sample of the same person, matched by shared clones.

The chain employs TRBV20-1 and TRBJ2-5, with D perhaps TRBD1 or TRBD2 (5 bases each). CDR3 length equals 14 residues. V lost 8 bases and J 1 base, leaving 17 bases between the germline ends. CDR1 is DFQATT, CDR2 SNEGSKA, per germline (reference sequence). The CDR3 here is CSSLPGRLQETQYF. CDR3 in DNA: TGCAGTAGCCTCCCGGGACGGCTCCAAGAGACCCAGTACTTC.

This clonotype has a count of ten or more. The chain links TRBV2 to TRBJ1-1; unclear D gene. In germline, CDR1 is SNHLY, CDR2 FYNNEI. V was trimmed by 7 bases and J by 2 bases, leaving 8 bases between them. CDR3 size: 12 residues. In DNA, the CDR3 is TGTGCCAGCAAGCCCCAAAACACTGAAGCTTTCTTT. It codes for CASKPQNTEAFF.

This clonotype was recorded at least ten times. The chain recombines TRBV29-1 with TRBJ2-7, with a tentative D call TRBD1 (6 bases). Germline V gene lookup returns CDR1 SQVTM and CDR2 ANQGSEA. The CDR3 runs to 14 residues. V lost 1 base, J lost 2 bases, and 12 bases lay in between. This chain's CDR3 is CSVEVPGVTYEQYF. CDR3 in DNA: TGCAGCGTTGAAGTCCCAGGGGTAACCTACGAGCAGTACTTC.

The rearrangement joins TRBV29-1 to TRBJ2-3; 9 bases map to TRBD1. With 6 bases clipped from V and 3 bases from J, the junction kept 4 bases outside the gene matches. From germline, CDR1 is SQVTM and CDR2 ANQGSEA. The CDR3 totals 13 residues. CDR3 sequence: CSVGQGETDTQYF. The CDR3 nucleotides read TGCAGCGTGGGACAGGGTGAAACAGATACGCAGTATTTT.

This clonotype showed up just a few times. The chain is built from TRBV4-1 and TRBJ1-5; no definite D call. V shed 3 bases and J shed 6 bases, with 12 bases lying between them. CDR1 and CDR2 from the germline V gene are MGHRA and YSYEKL. This CDR3 comprises 14 residues. The CDR3 sequence: CASSHLPVGQPQHF. CDR3 DNA: TGCGCCAGCAGCCACCTCCCAGTGGGTCAGCCCCAGCATTTT.

V gene TRBV12-3 or TRBV12-4 combines with J gene TRBJ2-7; no reliable D call. The CDR3 has 14 residues. V was pared by 0 bases and J by 2 bases, with 8 bases between. The CDR3 loop reads CASSLAVGPYEQYF. CDR3 DNA: TGTGCCAGCAGTTTAGCGGTGGGCCCCTACGAGCAGTACTTC.

The gene calls are TRBV20-1 and TRBJ2-7; maybe TRBD2 (6 bases). Between the trimmed V and J ends, which lost 5 bases and 4 bases, there was a span of 21 bases. CDR1 DFQATT and CDR2 SNEGSKA come from the germline V gene (reference sequence). The CDR3 is 15 residues long. For the CDR3, the DNA is TGCAGTGCTCGAACCCTGGGGGGTGTCAGTTACGAGCAGTACTTC. Translated, it gives CSARTLGGVSYEQYF.

This clonotype was detected only a few times. The chain couples TRBV2 to TRBJ2-5, with 7 nucleotides matching TRBD2. The CDR3 spans 15 residues. Germline CDR1 SNHLY, CDR2 FYNNEI. Trimming took 5 bases from V and 1 from J; bases not matched to a gene: 7. CDR3 coding DNA: TGTGCCAGCAGTCGCCTGGGAGGGTCCCAAGAGACCCAGTACTTC. This sequence encodes CASSRLGGSQETQYF.

This clonotype was seen a handful of times. V gene TRBV20-1 combines with J gene TRBJ2-5; 9 bases align to TRBD2. This CDR3 is 13 amino acids long. The junction had 5 bases not matched to a gene; V was cut back by 4 bases and J by 5 bases. Germline assignment: CDR1 DFQATT and CDR2 SNEGSKA (reference sequence). CDR3 residues: CSAINSGSETQYF. The CDR3 coding sequence is TGCAGTGCTATCAATAGCGGGAGCGAGACCCAGTACTTC.

In this sample, this clonotype turned up once. A much larger clonotype is one base distant, so this may be a read error. The rearrangement joins TRBV12-3 or TRBV12-4 to TRBJ2-3; 10 nucleotides agree with TRBD2. The ends lost 6 bases at V and 1 base at J; junction bases unmatched: 7. This CDR3 has 16 amino acids. In DNA, the CDR3 is TGTGCCAGCAGATTCCCCCTAGCGGGGGGCACAGATACGCAGTATTTT. Translation gives CASRFPLAGGTDTQYF.

This clonotype came up many times. The rearrangement joins TRBV5-6 to TRBJ1-1; the D is unclear. V lost 0 bases, J lost 0 bases, and 12 bases lay in between. CDR3 size: 16 residues. Germline V gene data show CDR1 as SGHDT and CDR2 as YYEEEE. Written as DNA, the CDR3 is TGTGCCAGCAGCTTGGGGGCAGGACCACTGAACACTGAAGCTTTCTTT. Protein sequence: CASSLGAGPLNTEAFF.

The sample holds one count of this clonotype. J is TRBJ2-2 and V is TRBV7-9; no definite D call. The CDR3 length is 13 residues. Germline CDR1 and CDR2: SEHNR and FQNEAQ (reference sequence). Trimming stripped 9 bases from V and 4 bases from J, with 12 bases between. CDR3 protein: CASNLERTGELFF. The CDR3 DNA sequence: TGTGCCAGTAACCTTGAGCGCACCGGGGAGCTGTTTTTT.

This clonotype has just a few counts. The chain combines TRBV6-5 with TRBJ2-7; D uncertain. Deletions cut 0 bases from V and 3 bases from J, with 6 bases between. From germline, CDR1 is MNHEY and CDR2 SVGAGI. The CDR3 sequence is 13 residues long. Here the CDR3 reads CASSYSPLYEQYF. The DNA for the CDR3 is TGTGCCAGCAGTTACTCGCCCCTCTACGAGCAGTACTTC.

The V gene is TRBV20-1, the J gene TRBJ2-1; 11 bases are shared with TRBD2. Germline V lookup: CDR1 DFQATT, CDR2 SNEGSKA (reference sequence). The V and J ends lost 0 bases and 1 base, in that order; junction bases with no gene match: 11. The CDR3 extends over 19 amino acids. CDR3 residues: CSARDLGSGRALSYNEQFF. In nucleotides, the CDR3 is TGCAGTGCTAGAGATCTAGGTAGCGGGAGGGCCTTGTCCTACAATGAGCAGTTCTTC.

There are a few counts of this clonotype. The chain has TRBV25-1 and TRBJ2-3; D ambiguous. The CDR3 spans 13 residues. Germline V gives CDR1 MGHDK, CDR2 SYGVNS. Trimming left V 5 bases short and J 6 bases short, with 12 bases between. CDR3 DNA sequence: TGTGCCAGCAGTAACTACCTGTTGGATACGCAGTATTTT. Translation: CASSNYLLDTQYF.

CDR3 loop: CASTTRGGVETQYF. CDR3 bases: TGTGCCAGCACCACGAGGGGAGGGGTAGAGACCCAGTACTTC. The chain joins TRBV2 to TRBJ2-5, with 7 bases that match TRBD2. There are 14 residues in the CDR3. V was clipped by 7 bases and J by 4 bases; unmatched bases: 9. CDR1 and CDR2 (germline): SNHLY, FYNNEI.

With regard to this clonotype: Its ends do not fully match the called genes, so a read error is possible. The chain links TRBV4-1 to TRBJ1-4; D is uncertain. The CDR3 totals 14 residues. Looked up from germline, CDR1 is MGHRA and CDR2 is YSYEKL. The CDR3 loop reads CASNQGSHSEKLFF. CDR3 nucleotides: TGCGCCAGCAACCAAGGCAGTCATAGTGAAAAACTGTTTTTT.

This clonotype came up a few times. The genes are TRBV10-3 and TRBJ2-5, with TRBD2 identical over 7 bases. Per the germline V gene, CDR1 is ENHRY and CDR2 is SYGVKD. Trimming removed 3 bases from V and 4 bases from J; junction bases left unmatched: 11. There are 16 residues in the CDR3. The CDR3 region is CAISDPHGGGGETQYF. The CDR3 DNA is TGTGCCATCAGTGATCCTCATGGGGGGGGAGGAGAGACCCAGTACTTC.

This clonotype has just a few counts. The chain combines TRBV29-1 with TRBJ2-4; possible D gene TRBD2, 6 bases. The CDR3 is made up of 15 amino acids. The V and J ends lost 2 bases and 5 bases respectively, with 16 bases between them. Germline assignment: CDR1 SQVTM and CDR2 ANQGSEA. The CDR3 sequence is CSVEWREGSENIQYF. CDR3 nucleotides: TGCAGCGTTGAATGGCGGGAAGGGTCCGAAAACATTCAGTACTTC.

This clonotype occurred many times. The CDR3 protein is CASSRGQGVDTQYF. CDR3 DNA: TGTGCCAGCAGCCGGGGACAGGGTGTAGATACGCAGTATTTT. The V gene is TRBV5-4, the J gene TRBJ2-3; TRBD1 matches 9 bases. CDR1 SGHNT and CDR2 YYREEE come from the germline V gene (reference sequence). The CDR3 has 14 residues. Trimming took 4 bases from V and 5 from J; bases not matched to a gene: 5.

A few counts support this clonotype. This sequence joins TRBV7-8 and TRBJ2-5, with 15 positions matching TRBD2. The germline V gene encodes CDR1 SGHVS and CDR2 FQNEAQ. V shed 6 bases, J shed 2 bases, and the junction held 13 bases outside the gene matches. This CDR3 spans 19 amino acids. The CDR3, as DNA: TGTGCCAGCAGGGGAACGGCTGTCGGACTAGCGGGAGGGCAAGAGACCCAGTACTTC. It is translated as CASRGTAVGLAGGQETQYF.

At least ten counts were recorded for this clonotype. The rearrangement uses TRBV2 and TRBJ1-5; perhaps TRBD1 as D (5 bases). Between the trimmed V and J ends, which lost 5 bases and 7 bases, there was a span of 15 bases. This CDR3 has 14 residues. CDR1 is SNHLY, CDR2 FYNNEI, per germline. In nucleotides, the CDR3 is TGTGCCAGCAGTCGGTCTGCAGGGCGGCAGCCCCAGCATTTT. This encodes CASSRSAGRQPQHF.

This clonotype was counted between two and nine times. The chain couples TRBV6-1 to TRBJ1-2; the match to TRBD1 covers 7 bases. The germline V gene encodes CDR1 MNHNS and CDR2 SASEGT. The CDR3 contains 13 residues. V lost 5 bases to trimming and J lost 8 bases; unmatched junction nucleotides: 8. The CDR3 coding sequence is TGTGCCAGCAGTAAACAGGGGCTGCGCGGCTACACCTTC. Encoded protein: CASSKQGLRGYTF.

CDR3 protein: CASSYGGTTYEQYF. The CDR3 bases are TGTGCCAGCAGTTACGGCGGGACAACCTACGAGCAGTACTTC. V gene TRBV6-5 combines with J gene TRBJ2-7; possibly TRBD1 or TRBD2 for D (6 bases each). Trimming stripped 2 bases from V and 2 bases from J, with 10 bases between. CDR3 length equals 14 residues. CDR1 and CDR2 (germline): MNHEY, SVGAGI.